This T cell receptor (beta chain) was recovered during a study of blood T cells in healthy people across ages. The study, taken as a whole, reports: What prevented conclusive comparison of naive and antigen-experienced cells was that PBMCs were unsorted.

This clonotype was recorded a few times. Its antigen remains unidentified. Germline CDR1 reads DFQATT; CDR2 reads SNEGSKA (reference sequence). The CDR3 spans 9 residues. V shed 3 bases and J shed 12 bases, with 8 bases lying between them. Primed by a sample-barcoded 5' primer and a J-beta primer mix, a second PCR proceeded for 7 to 11 cycles. A template-switch adaptor with 12 random nucleotides tagged each cDNA molecule. TCRdb itself ran the 5' RACE reads through MiXCR, one entry per CDR3 protein. The sample has 800,000 to 950,000 distinct CDR3 sequences; under 35% are singletons. This sample was shared with a second study, whose subject was T cells of mothers and their children.

The chain combines TRBV20-1 with TRBJ1-2; no firm D call. Sequenced input: blood. The origin of this receptor is a woman between 40 and 50 years old in good health. The CDR3, as DNA: TGCAGTGCTAGTCAGACCCACACCTTC. Its protein product is CSASQTHTF.